This TCR beta chain emerged from a study of long-term antiretroviral therapy in people with HIV. Across the study: The oldest specimens predate the 2015 immediate-ART recommendation by about a decade.

Researchers ran immunoSEQ v3.0 at survey level. Method: immunoSEQ multiplex PCR; TCRdb's copy keeps in-frame clones and lacks some. The sample has just over 35,000 clones; around 94% are singletons. Trimming took off 0 bases at V and 4 bases at J, with 7 bases between the two ends. This CDR3 comprises 13 residues. Germline V gene lookup returns CDR1 SGHKS and CDR2 YYEKEE (reference sequence). The table lists this clone with a few counts. V usage is TRBV5-5 and J usage is TRBJ1-2, with D perhaps TRBD1 (5 bases). The origin of this receptor is a woman aged 45-65 years with HIV. Material: unsorted PBMCs, obtained 4.1 years after starting antiretroviral therapy. The CDR3 DNA is TGTGCCAGCAGCTTGGGGGGCAGCTATGGCTACACCTTC. As protein: CASSLGGSYGYTF.